A single sample is the source of the 5 T cell receptor beta chains below, sequenced in a study of T-cell reconstitution after alpha-beta-depleted transplantation in children. Using unique molecular identifiers, the investigators prepared the TCRbeta library. TCRdb reprocessed the PCR reads with MiXCR, giving one entry per CDR3 protein. The sample gives just under 550,000 distinct CDR3 sequences, approximately 20% of which show up once; 2.5% to 3.5% is in the top ten. The sample here was PBMCs from the stem cell graft donor, taken from the stem cell graft. The receptors stem from a human donor who donated a stem cell graft to a child with acute lymphoblastic leukemia.

The chain couples TRBV4-1 to TRBJ1-1, with D perhaps TRBD1 (6 bases). Trimming shortened V by 4 bases and J by 6 bases, and 9 bases separated the two germline ends. This CDR3 has 12 amino acids. The germline V gene has CDR1 MGHRA and CDR2 YSYEKL. CDR3 nucleotides: TGCGCCAGCAGCCCCGCAGGGGCTGAAGCTTTCTTT. Protein: CASSPAGAEAFF.

This clonotype was recorded a few times. This rearrangement joins TRBV5-1 to TRBJ2-7; D not certain. Looked up from germline, CDR1 is SGHRS and CDR2 is YFSETQ. V gave up 0 bases and J gave up 3 bases, with 19 bases separating them. The CDR3 covers 17 residues. The CDR3 spells CASSLGGSLLYFYEQYF. In DNA form, the CDR3 reads TGCGCCAGCAGCTTGGGAGGTTCACTCTTGTACTTCTACGAGCAGTACTTC.

The chain has TRBV12-3 or TRBV12-4 and TRBJ2-4; 11 bases line up with TRBD1. Losses at the gene ends were 7 bases for V and 0 bases for J; bases not matched to a gene: 5. The CDR3 covers 16 residues. The CDR3 sequence is CASTGQGAIAKNIQYF. CDR3 DNA: TGTGCCAGCACCGGACAGGGGGCGATAGCCAAAAACATTCAGTACTTC.

This rearrangement joins TRBV27 to TRBJ2-7; TRBD1 might be the D (6 bases). V gave up 0 bases and J gave up 3 bases, with 9 bases separating them. Germline V CDR1 and CDR2: MNHEY, SMNVEV (reference sequence). This CDR3 comprises 14 residues. The CDR3 loop reads CASSLSGDIYEQYF. The CDR3 DNA follows: TGTGCCAGCAGTTTATCGGGGGACATCTACGAGCAGTACTTC.

The chain joins TRBV7-9 to TRBJ2-7; D ambiguous. Germline CDR1 SEHNR, CDR2 FQNEAQ (reference sequence). This CDR3 comprises 14 residues. Trimming removed 3 bases at V and 3 bases at J, with 12 bases between. In nucleotides, the CDR3 is TGTGCCAGCAGCTTGGGCCTTAGACGCTACGAGCAGTACTTC. This gives the protein CASSLGLRRYEQYF. The full variable domain, its missing parts supplied by reference TRBV7-9 and TRBJ2-7, is DTGVSQNPRHKITKRGQNVTFRCDPISEHNRLYWYRQTLGQGPEFLTYFQNEAQLEKSRLLSDRFSAERPKGSFSTLEIQRTEQGDSAMYLCASSLGLRRYEQYFGPGTRLTVT.